Detailed here is one T cell receptor beta chain. Antigen specificity is unknown. The record originates from a study of T cell responses to AZD1222 COVID-19 vaccine. The overall study: Analyses pooled second doses at about 4 or about 12 weeks. Study-level findings and limits: Repertoire sampling was restricted to post-peak T cell response timepoints. Seropositivity was recorded at baseline in only a handful of AZD1222 recipients.

Sequenced by immunoSEQ multiplex PCR; TCRdb stores in-frame clones only, minus some. The sample carries about 140,000 clones, over 75% recorded once. Per germline, CDR1 MDHEN and CDR2 SYDVKM. The CDR3 extends over 15 amino acids. V shed 6 bases and J shed 0 bases, with 9 bases lying between them. The clonotype originates from an adult in good health. The rearrangement joins TRBV28 to TRBJ1-6, with D possibly matching TRBD1 (5 bases). The sample in question was peripheral blood, obtained on day 0 of AZD1222 vaccination. The CDR3 region is CASRRGGSYNSPLHF. The DNA for the CDR3 is TGTGCCAGCAGACGTGGGGGCTCCTATAATTCACCCCTCCACTTT.